This T cell receptor beta chain stems from a study of breast tumors, draining lymph nodes, adjacent tissues. General observations from the study: Tumor TCR diversity was below lymph nodes but above nontumor tissue. Data fit most tumor T cells coming from lymph node, expanding in tumor. Data only fit, rather than demonstrated, lymph node origin of most tumor T cells.

The V gene's germline CDR1 is SNHLY and CDR2 FYNNEI. This CDR3 is 14 amino acids long. Axillary draining lymph nodes of breast cancer patients supplied the node samples. Concerning this clonotype: Antigen specificity is unknown. This may be a read error, as it is one base from a much larger clone.

One entry per CDR3 protein, called by TCRdb with MiXCR from the multiplex PCR reads. The table lists nearly 110,000 distinct CDR3 sequences, less than 40% of them singletons. This sequence originates from a female donor with breast cancer. Some clones in this sample may be carry-over from other donors' samples. The V call is TRBV2, the J call TRBJ1-1; 7 nucleotides match TRBD1. Sequencing was carried out using axillary lymph node tissue. The CDR3 spells CASTATGMNAEAFF. The DNA for the CDR3 is TGTGCCAGCACCGCGACAGGGATGAACGCTGAAGCTTTCTTT.